This TCR beta chain comes out of a study of cytomegalovirus exposure and HLA in healthy donors. In the study overall: The 500 to 850 first-cohort repertoires and the approximately 130 validation repertoires shared the same platform, a later analysis reported.

Study-wide results and caveats: The study recorded about 150 TCR beta chains that were cytomegalovirus-associated.

Sequencing was performed with immunoSEQ multiplex PCR; in TCRdb, only in-frame clones are kept and a portion is missing. The sample shows around 200,000 clones, about 86% of them seen only once. About this clone itself: Its target is not known.

The TCR was taken from a woman under 30 in good health and CMV-seropositive. Sequenced: PBMCs.

Written as DNA, the CDR3 is TGTGCCAGCAGACGACCGGGACTAGCGGCTACAGATACGCAGTATTTT. This translates into CASRRPGLAATDTQYF. V usage is TRBV27 and J usage is TRBJ2-3; 11 bases line up with TRBD2. The J segment lost 3 bases and the V segment lost 6 bases, leaving 8 bases of the junction unmatched. The CDR3 length is 16 residues. Germline CDR1 MNHEY, CDR2 SMNVEV (reference sequence).